Presented here are 15 T cell receptor beta chains from one specimen sequenced in a study of blood T cell repertoires in COVID-19. TCRdb keeps only in-frame clones here, not all; method: immunoSEQ multiplex PCR. The profile shows about 310,000 clones, 87% of them singletons. The specimen sequenced was PBMCs or T cells enriched from blood (not recorded which). Every receptor here comes from a woman under 30 who had recovered from COVID-19.

A single count supports this clone. The gene calls are TRBV20-1 and TRBJ1-2, with TRBD1 matching 8 bases. With V trimmed by 3 bases and J by 4 bases, 4 bases remained unmatched. The CDR3 extends over 13 amino acids. Per germline, CDR1 DFQATT and CDR2 SNEGSKA (reference sequence). The CDR3 DNA is TGCAGTGCTAGTACCACAGGGGGCTATGGCTACACCTTC. It translates to CSASTTGGYGYTF.

The chain uses TRBV19 and TRBJ1-5; D call uncertain. Germline V gene lookup returns CDR1 LNHDA and CDR2 SQIVND (reference sequence). The CDR3 consists of 15 residues. Between the trimmed V and J ends, which lost 10 bases and 0 bases, there was a span of 16 bases. The CDR3 coding sequence is TGTGCCACCCCCCCCAGGAGGCATAGCAATCAGCCCCAGCATTTT. Translation gives CATPPRRHSNQPQHF.

The chain carries TRBV7-2 and TRBJ1-2; D is uncertain. This CDR3 has 16 residues. Trimming shortened V by 0 bases and J by 4 bases, and 15 bases separated the two germline ends. Germline V gene data show CDR1 as SGHTA and CDR2 as FQGNSA. The CDR3, as DNA: TGTGCCAGCAGCTTAGCCTCGAGCGAGGTGCTCTATGGCTACACCTTC. Protein product: CASSLASSEVLYGYTF.

V gene TRBV4-3 combines with J gene TRBJ1-1; 8 nucleotides match TRBD1. The CDR3 sequence is 14 residues long. Germline V gives CDR1 LGHNA, CDR2 YSLEER. J lost 5 bases, V lost 6 bases, and 8 bases had no gene match. This chain's CDR3 is CASSLRGRGTEAFF. Here the CDR3 DNA reads TGCGCCAGCAGTCTCAGGGGGCGAGGGACTGAAGCTTTCTTT.

CDR3 nucleotide sequence: TGTGCCAGTTGCCGGGACAAGCTCTCTGGAAACACCATATATTTT. Translating it yields CASCRDKLSGNTIYF. The chain uses TRBV19 and TRBJ1-3; TRBD1 is a possible D gene (6 bases). V lost 8 bases and J lost 0, with 14 bases in between. CDR1 and CDR2 (germline): LNHDA, SQIVND (reference sequence). CDR3 size: 15 residues.

The rearrangement joins TRBV2 to TRBJ1-1; 9 positions agree with TRBD1. V shed 5 bases and J 3 bases; nucleotides not matched to a gene: 13. The germline gives CDR1 SNHLY, CDR2 FYNNEI. The CDR3 is 17 amino acids. The CDR3 nucleotides are TGTGCCAGCAGTAATACAGGGGGCTTGGGTAAGGACACTGAAGCTTTCTTT. As protein: CASSNTGGLGKDTEAFF.

This sequence joins TRBV18 and TRBJ2-3; D is possibly TRBD1 (5 bases). The CDR3 totals 14 residues. Germline lookup yields CDR1 KGHSH and CDR2 LQKENI. V dropped 6 bases and J dropped 0 bases, with 10 bases sitting between them. CDR3 residues: CASSLGQSTDTQYF. Written as DNA, the CDR3 is TGTGCCAGCTCCCTAGGACAAAGCACAGATACGCAGTATTTT. The full variable domain, rest sourced from reference TRBV18 and TRBJ2-3, is NAGVMQNPRHLVRRRGQEARLRCSPMKGHSHVYWYRQLPEEGLKFMVYLQKENIIDESGMPKERFSAEFPKEGPSILRIQQVVRGDSAAYFCASSLGQSTDTQYFGPGTRLTVL.

The CDR3 DNA sequence: TGTGCCAGCGGATCGGGACAGGCAAATTCACCCCTCCACTTT. This encodes CASGSGQANSPLHF. The chain carries TRBV27 and TRBJ1-6; 8 bases agree with TRBD1. Germline values: CDR1 MNHEY, CDR2 SMNVEV (reference sequence). The CDR3 runs to 14 residues. J gave up 7 bases and V 8 bases, and 7 bases lay outside the gene matches.

This clone has a handful of counts. The chain uses TRBV6-2 or TRBV6-3 and TRBJ1-1; D ambiguous. V lost 2 bases and J 0 bases, leaving 4 bases between the germline ends. The germline V gene encodes CDR1 MNHEY and CDR2 SVGEGT. This CDR3 contains 13 residues. CDR3 sequence (DNA): TGTGCCAGCAGTTACCTTATGAACACTGAAGCTTTCTTT. Its translation: CASSYLMNTEAFF.

This clone was picked up a small number of times. The chain has TRBV6-2 or TRBV6-3 and TRBJ2-7; weak D call: TRBD1 (6 bases). The CDR3 spans 14 residues. V was clipped by 2 bases and J by 4 bases, with 12 bases between them. Germline V gene sequence: CDR1 MNHEY, CDR2 SVGEGT. CDR3 loop: CASSYDGGSYEQYF. For the CDR3, the DNA is TGTGCCAGCAGTTACGATGGGGGCTCTTACGAGCAGTACTTC.

The chain employs TRBV10-3 and TRBJ1-2, with 9 bases lining up with TRBD1. With V trimmed by 2 bases and J by 11 bases, 3 bases remained unmatched. Per the germline V gene, CDR1 is ENHRY and CDR2 is SYGVKD. The CDR3 covers 12 residues. The CDR3 nucleotides read TGTGCCATCAGTGAGGGGACAGGGACGTACACCTTC. It specifies CAISEGTGTYTF.

The chain carries TRBV19 and TRBJ1-2; D is perhaps TRBD1 (6 bases). The CDR3 spans 16 residues. The germline V gene has CDR1 LNHDA and CDR2 SQIVND (reference sequence). The V gene lost 1 base and the J gene lost 4 bases, with 16 bases spanning the gap. The CDR3 DNA reads as TGTGCCAGTAGTATAGGGGTCGTGGACAGCCGCTATGGCTACACCTTC. Its translation: CASSIGVVDSRYGYTF.

The chain couples TRBV18 to TRBJ1-2; 11 nucleotides match TRBD1. The trim removed 3 bases at V and 0 bases at J, leaving 6 bases unmatched. Germline V gives CDR1 KGHSH, CDR2 LQKENI. The CDR3 has 17 residues. The CDR3 coding sequence is TGTGCCAGCTCACCCCGGACAGGGGGCCTTTCTAACTATGGCTACACCTTC. Its protein product is CASSPRTGGLSNYGYTF.

This chain connects TRBV6-2 or TRBV6-3 to TRBJ1-2; tentative D call: TRBD1 (5 bases). The germline CDR1 and CDR2 sequences are MNHEY and SVGEGT. The CDR3 is 14 residues long. Trimming shortened V by 5 bases and J by 8 bases, and 18 bases separated the two germline ends. CDR3 DNA sequence: TGTGCCAGCAGTCCCCCTTTGGGGGAGGGGGGCTACACCTTC. Translating it yields CASSPPLGEGGYTF.

This clone showed up just a few times. This sequence joins TRBV6-2 or TRBV6-3 and TRBJ2-1; 13 nucleotides agree with TRBD2. Trimming removed 4 bases from V and 5 bases from J; junction bases left unmatched: 5. The CDR3 runs to 16 residues. In germline, CDR1 is MNHEY, CDR2 SVGEGT. The CDR3: CASSSLLAGGHNEQFF. DNA of the CDR3: TGTGCCAGCAGTTCATTACTAGCGGGAGGGCACAATGAGCAGTTCTTC.